One and the same sample provided the 22 T cell receptor beta chains below, sequenced in a study of metastatic and nonmetastatic thyroid tumors. TCRdb called clones again from the PCR reads with MiXCR. This table holds roughly 19,000 clones, 35% to 45% found once. Ahead of thyroid surgery, no patient had received treatment of any kind. Sequenced material: tumor tissue. The receptors shown here come from a female donor with papillary thyroid cancer or a benign thyroid nodule (not recorded which). Some clones in this sample may be carry-over from other donors' samples.

This clone turned up a few times. The chain links TRBV2 to TRBJ2-1; D possibly corresponds to TRBD2 (7 bases). This CDR3 spans 13 amino acids. Germline V lookup: CDR1 SNHLY, CDR2 FYNNEI. Trimming removed 11 bases from V and 5 bases from J, with 16 bases in between. Here the CDR3 reads CAGEGGVDNEQFF. CDR3 DNA: TGTGCCGGGGAGGGGGGAGTAGACAATGAGCAGTTCTTC.

V is TRBV5-1 and J is TRBJ2-3; maybe TRBD2 (5 bases). CDR3 length equals 18 residues. Looked up from germline, CDR1 is SGHRS and CDR2 is YFSETQ. Between the trimmed V and J ends, which lost 0 bases and 0 bases, there was a span of 17 bases. The CDR3 spells CASSLGYWRTISTDTQYF. The CDR3 region has the DNA TGCGCCAGCAGCTTGGGATACTGGAGGACCATTAGCACAGATACGCAGTATTTT.

The chain uses TRBV24-1 and TRBJ2-1, with D unresolved. The V end lost 4 bases, the J end lost 9 bases, and 12 bases lay between the germline ends. Germline V gene lookup returns CDR1 KGHDR and CDR2 SFDVKD. This CDR3 is built from 13 residues. CDR3 loop: CATSDAPVGEQFF. CDR3 bases: TGTGCCACCAGTGACGCCCCTGTGGGTGAGCAGTTCTTC.

This clone is deemed hyperexpanded. This chain connects TRBV6-1 to TRBJ2-1; D is uncertain. Looked up from germline, CDR1 is MNHNS and CDR2 is SASEGT. Trimming took 6 bases from V and 2 from J, leaving 14 bases between them. The CDR3 consists of 15 residues. CDR3 bases: TGTGCCAGCAGAAAAGAGTACCTCCCCTACAATGAGCAGTTCTTC. Amino acids: CASRKEYLPYNEQFF.

This clone was seen a handful of times. The V gene is TRBV11-2, the J gene TRBJ2-7, with D perhaps matching TRBD2 (6 bases). This CDR3 is 15 amino acids long. Trimming took 0 bases from V and 3 from J, leaving 12 bases between them. CDR1 and CDR2 from the germline V gene are SGHAT and FQNNGV. Here the CDR3 reads CASSLEPGEGYEQYF. The CDR3 DNA reads as TGTGCCAGCAGCTTAGAGCCGGGAGAGGGCTACGAGCAGTACTTC.

The chain links TRBV7-2 to TRBJ2-7; TRBD1 matches 10 bases. Germline V gives CDR1 SGHTA, CDR2 FQGNSA. The CDR3 is made up of 14 amino acids. Trimming at V came to 5 bases and at J to 6 bases, leaving 7 bases not matched to a gene. The CDR3 DNA reads TGTGCCAGCAGCCCGAGGGACAGGGGTGTCGAGCAGTACTTC. This encodes CASSPRDRGVEQYF. Together with reference TRBV7-2 and TRBJ2-7, the CDR3 gives the full variable domain: GAGVSQSPSNKVTEKGKDVELRCDPISGHTALYWYRQSLGQGLEFLIYFQGNSAPDKSGLPSDRFSAERTGGSVSTLTIQRTQQEDSAVYLCASSPRDRGVEQYFGPGTRLTVT.

The rearrangement links TRBV12-3 or TRBV12-4 to TRBJ2-5, with TRBD2 matching over 7 bases. This CDR3 is 13 amino acids long. J lost 1 base, V lost 7 bases, and 3 bases had no gene match. The CDR3 DNA is TGTGCCAGCAAGTGGGGGGGCCAAGAGACCCAGTACTTC. Translation: CASKWGGQETQYF.

The rearrangement joins TRBV6-1 to TRBJ2-7; D not resolved. Trimming stripped 7 bases from V and 7 bases from J, with 20 bases between. CDR3 length: 14 amino acids. The germline V gene encodes CDR1 MNHNS and CDR2 SASEGT. The CDR3 reads CASKRQMLPQEQYF. CDR3 nucleotide sequence: TGTGCCAGCAAACGGCAAATGCTGCCCCAGGAGCAGTACTTC.

This chain links TRBV11-2 with TRBJ1-1; D gene ambiguous. Trimming pared 0 bases from V and 3 bases from J, leaving 11 bases between. This CDR3 is built from 15 residues. The germline gives CDR1 SGHAT, CDR2 FQNNGV. The CDR3 protein is CASSLDVGLYTEAFF. The CDR3, as DNA: TGTGCCAGCAGCTTAGATGTAGGGTTATACACTGAAGCTTTCTTT.

The chain carries TRBV7-8 and TRBJ2-1; unclear D gene. Trimming cost V 5 bases and J 4 bases, with 9 bases left between them. The CDR3 has 13 amino acids. CDR1 is SGHVS, CDR2 FQNEAQ, per germline. CDR3 sequence (DNA): TGTGCCAGCAGCCCTGACATTTACAATGAGCAGTTCTTC. Translated: CASSPDIYNEQFF.

This clone appeared a few times. The chain uses TRBV24-1 and TRBJ2-5, with D possibly TRBD1 on 5 matching bases. The CDR3 consists of 16 residues. CDR1 KGHDR and CDR2 SFDVKD come from the germline V gene. With 4 bases removed from V and 4 bases from J, the gap between germline ends came to 18 bases. In DNA form, the CDR3 reads TGTGCCACCAGTGACCGTCGACAGAATCGTCGAGAGACCCAGTACTTC. Protein: CATSDRRQNRRETQYF.

The chain recombines TRBV20-1 with TRBJ2-3; no firm D call. The CDR3 extends over 11 amino acids. Germline loops: CDR1 DFQATT, CDR2 SNEGSKA (reference sequence). Deletions cut 0 bases from V and 5 bases from J, with 3 bases between. In DNA, the CDR3 is TGCAGTGCTAGAGAAGGAGATACGCAGTATTTT. It encodes CSAREGDTQYF.

The CDR3 sequence: CASSVVGGSLTDTQYF. CDR3 in DNA: TGTGCCAGCAGCGTAGTCGGGGGGAGCCTCACAGATACGCAGTATTTT. The J gene is TRBJ2-3, the V gene TRBV9, with 7 bases matching TRBD2. The trim removed 0 bases at V and 2 bases at J, leaving 6 bases unmatched. The V gene's germline CDR1 is SGDLS and CDR2 YYNGEE. The CDR3 totals 16 residues.

The chain employs TRBV25-1 and TRBJ2-2, with 9 bases lining up with TRBD2. Per germline, CDR1 MGHDK and CDR2 SYGVNS. With V trimmed by 4 bases and J by 4 bases, 4 bases remained unmatched. The CDR3 is made up of 15 amino acids. CDR3 in amino acids: CASSGLAGTTGELFF. CDR3 bases: TGTGCCAGCAGTGGGCTAGCGGGAACCACCGGGGAGCTGTTTTTT. Using reference TRBV25-1 and TRBJ2-2 for the parts outside the CDR3, the full variable domain is EADIYQTPRYLVIGTGKKITLECSQTMGHDKMYWYQQDPGMELHLIHYSYGVNSTEKGDLSSESTVSRIRTEHFPLTLESARPSHTSQYLCASSGLAGTTGELFFGEGSRLTVL.

This clone has just a few counts. This chain connects TRBV6-1 to TRBJ2-1; D call uncertain. The CDR3 contains 10 residues. V shed 10 bases and J shed 4 bases, with 5 bases lying between them. Germline V gene lookup returns CDR1 MNHNS and CDR2 SASEGT. CDR3 amino acids: CAIRYNEQFF. CDR3 nucleotides: TGTGCCATCCGGTACAATGAGCAGTTCTTC.

J is TRBJ2-3 and V is TRBV5-1; D perhaps matches TRBD1 (7 bases). The CDR3 extends over 15 amino acids. V was shortened by 6 bases and J by 3 bases, with 17 bases between the two germline ends. The germline CDR1 and CDR2 sequences are SGHRS and YFSETQ. In DNA form, the CDR3 reads TGCGCCAGCAAGGCAGGGGGGTACCGGACAGATACGCAGTATTTT. Protein product: CASKAGGYRTDTQYF.

The gene calls are TRBV28 and TRBJ1-6, with a possible D match to TRBD1 (6 bases). CDR3 length: 14 residues. Germline loops: CDR1 MDHEN, CDR2 SYDVKM. Trimming removed 2 bases from V and 6 bases from J, with 8 bases in between. CDR3 DNA sequence: TGTGCCAGCAGTTTAGGACAGATTAATTCACCCCTCCACTTT. Residues: CASSLGQINSPLHF.

The chain employs TRBV29-1 and TRBJ1-2; a possible D gene is TRBD1 (6 bases). The CDR3 length is 13 residues. Looked up from germline, CDR1 is SQVTM and CDR2 is ANQGSEA. V dropped 1 base and J dropped 8 bases, with 14 bases sitting between them. CDR3 bases: TGCAGCGTTGAAGCAGGGGCGCCGTGGGGCTACACCTTC. It specifies CSVEAGAPWGYTF.

The V and J genes are TRBV24-1 and TRBJ2-2, with 8 bases aligning to TRBD1. The J segment lost 7 bases and the V segment lost 4 bases, leaving 10 bases of the junction unmatched. This CDR3 is 16 amino acids long. The germline V gene encodes CDR1 KGHDR and CDR2 SFDVKD. Here the CDR3 DNA reads TGTGCCACCAGTGACCGACGACAGGGGTCCATCGGGGAGCTGTTTTTT. Protein: CATSDRRQGSIGELFF.

The J gene is TRBJ2-2, the V gene TRBV10-3, with D unclear. Germline-derived CDR1 and CDR2 are ENHRY and SYGVKD. V lost 2 bases to trimming and J lost 9 bases, with 7 bases between them. The CDR3 is made up of 12 amino acids. CDR3 sequence reads: CAISERVWELFF. CDR3 in DNA: TGTGCCATCAGTGAGCGGGTTTGGGAGCTGTTTTTT.

This chain links TRBV6-5 with TRBJ1-5; D not certain. The V end was cut by 0 bases, the J end by 1 base, with 16 bases between. Germline CDR1 and CDR2: MNHEY and SVGAGI. The CDR3 spans 18 residues. The CDR3 bases are TGTGCCAGCAGTTACTCGGCTTTGCGACTCTCGAGCAATCAGCCCCAGCATTTT. Its translation: CASSYSALRLSSNQPQHF.

This chain links TRBV28 with TRBJ1-2, with D hard to call. The CDR3 consists of 13 residues. V lost 5 bases, J lost 4 bases, and 11 bases lay in between. Germline CDR1 and CDR2: MDHEN and SYDVKM. The CDR3 DNA is TGTGCCAGCAGTCTCACCCTGAGCTATGGCTACACCTTC. This translates into CASSLTLSYGYTF.